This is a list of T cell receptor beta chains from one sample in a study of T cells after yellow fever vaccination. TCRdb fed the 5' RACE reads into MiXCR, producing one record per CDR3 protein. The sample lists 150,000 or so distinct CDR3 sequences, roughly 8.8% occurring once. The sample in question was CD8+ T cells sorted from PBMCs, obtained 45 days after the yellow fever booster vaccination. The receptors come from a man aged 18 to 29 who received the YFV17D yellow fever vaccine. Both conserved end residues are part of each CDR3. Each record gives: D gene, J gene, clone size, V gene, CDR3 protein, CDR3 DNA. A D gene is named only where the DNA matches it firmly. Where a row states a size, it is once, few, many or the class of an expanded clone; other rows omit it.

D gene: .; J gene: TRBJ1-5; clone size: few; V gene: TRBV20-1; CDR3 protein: CSASRFEQSNQPQHF; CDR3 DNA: TGCAGTGCTAGTCGTTTCGAGCAGAGCAATCAGCCCCAGCATTTT
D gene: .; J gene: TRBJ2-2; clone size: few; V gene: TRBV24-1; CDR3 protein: CATKKGWTGELFF; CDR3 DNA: TGTGCCACTAAGAAGGGATGGACCGGGGAGCTGTTTTTT
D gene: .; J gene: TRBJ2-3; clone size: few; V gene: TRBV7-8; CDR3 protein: CASSSPSGGARTDTQYF; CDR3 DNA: TGTGCCAGCAGCAGTCCTAGTGGGGGGGCCAGGACAGATACGCAGTATTTT
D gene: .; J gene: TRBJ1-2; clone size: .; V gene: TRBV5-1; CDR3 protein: CASSLAGTDNYGYTF; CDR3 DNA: TGCGCCAGCAGCTTGGCCGGAACAGACAATTATGGCTACACCTTC
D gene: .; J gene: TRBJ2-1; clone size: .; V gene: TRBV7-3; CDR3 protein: CASSLVGGLYNEQFF; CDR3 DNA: TGTGCCAGCAGCTTAGTGGGGGGCCTCTACAATGAGCAGTTCTTC
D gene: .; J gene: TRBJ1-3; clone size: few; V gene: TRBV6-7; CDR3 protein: CARESSAGTVSSGNTIYF; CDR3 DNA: TGTGCCAGGGAATCATCGGCCGGGACGGTTAGCTCTGGAAACACCATATATTTT
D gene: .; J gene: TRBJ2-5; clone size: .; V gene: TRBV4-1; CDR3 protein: CASSHLSQDQETQYF; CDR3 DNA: TGCGCCAGCAGCCACCTTTCACAGGACCAAGAGACCCAGTACTTC
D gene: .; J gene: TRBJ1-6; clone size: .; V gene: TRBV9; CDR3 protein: CASNGADNSPLHF; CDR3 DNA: TGTGCCAGCAACGGGGCAGATAATTCACCCCTCCACTTT
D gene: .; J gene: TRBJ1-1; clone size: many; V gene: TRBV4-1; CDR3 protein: CASSQQGMNTEAFF; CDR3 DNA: TGCGCCAGCAGCCAGCAGGGAATGAACACTGAAGCTTTCTTT
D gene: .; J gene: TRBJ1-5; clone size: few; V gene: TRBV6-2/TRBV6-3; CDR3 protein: CASRPSSSNQPQHF; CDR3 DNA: TGTGCCAGCAGGCCCAGCTCAAGCAATCAGCCCCAGCATTTT
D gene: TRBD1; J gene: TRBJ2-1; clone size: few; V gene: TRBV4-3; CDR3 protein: CASSQSDRVFEQFF; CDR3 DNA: TGCGCCAGCAGCCAATCGGACAGGGTATTTGAGCAGTTCTTC
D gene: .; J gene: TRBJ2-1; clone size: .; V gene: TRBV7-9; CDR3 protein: CASSLTGDTQFF; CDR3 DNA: TGTGCCAGCAGCCTCACTGGGGACACGCAGTTCTTC
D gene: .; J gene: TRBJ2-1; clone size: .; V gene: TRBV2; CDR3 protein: CASSETRPPEQFF; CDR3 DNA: TGTGCCAGCAGTGAAACCAGGCCCCCAGAGCAGTTCTTC
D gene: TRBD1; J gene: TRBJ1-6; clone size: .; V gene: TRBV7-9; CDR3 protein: CASRPPGTGDSPLHF; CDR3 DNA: TGTGCCAGCAGACCCCCGGGAACAGGGGACTCACCCCTCCACTTT
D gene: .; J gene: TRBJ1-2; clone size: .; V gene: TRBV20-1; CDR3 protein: CSARRLGIRDGYTF; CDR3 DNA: TGCAGTGCTAGAAGGCTGGGGATAAGAGATGGCTACACCTTC
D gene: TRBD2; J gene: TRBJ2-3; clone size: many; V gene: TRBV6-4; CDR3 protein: CASSEGLAGGPDTQYF; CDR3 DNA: TGTGCCAGCAGTGAGGGACTAGCGGGGGGGCCAGATACGCAGTATTTT
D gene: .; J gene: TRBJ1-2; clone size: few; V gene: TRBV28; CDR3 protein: CASREISLGAYGYTF; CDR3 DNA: TGTGCCAGCAGGGAAATCTCGTTGGGGGCCTATGGCTACACCTTC
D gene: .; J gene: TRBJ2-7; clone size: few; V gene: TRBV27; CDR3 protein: CASRGTALLYEQYF; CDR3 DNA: TGTGCCAGCAGGGGGACGGCATTACTGTACGAGCAGTACTTC
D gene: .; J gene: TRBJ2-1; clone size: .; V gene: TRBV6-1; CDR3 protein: CASTPKGGRLLISYNEQFF; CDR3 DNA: TGTGCCAGCACCCCAAAGGGGGGCCGGCTTCTTATCTCCTACAATGAGCAGTTCTTC
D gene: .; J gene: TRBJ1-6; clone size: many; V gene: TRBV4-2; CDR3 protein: CASSQDGENSPLHF; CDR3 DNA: TGTGCCAGCAGCCAAGACGGGGAAAATTCACCCCTCCACTTT
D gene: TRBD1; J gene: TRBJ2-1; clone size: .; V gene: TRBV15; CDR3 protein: CATSTRDRADEQFF; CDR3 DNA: TGTGCCACCAGCACCCGGGACAGGGCCGATGAGCAGTTCTTC
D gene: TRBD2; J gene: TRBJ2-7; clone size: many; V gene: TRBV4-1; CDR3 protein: CASSRVVLAGGGSYEQYF; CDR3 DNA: TGCGCCAGCAGCCGAGTAGTATTAGCGGGGGGCGGCTCCTACGAGCAGTACTTC
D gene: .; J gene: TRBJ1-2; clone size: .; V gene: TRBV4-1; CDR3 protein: CASSQERGGANYGYTF; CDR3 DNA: TGCGCCAGCAGCCAAGAACGGGGGGGGGCTAACTATGGCTACACCTTC
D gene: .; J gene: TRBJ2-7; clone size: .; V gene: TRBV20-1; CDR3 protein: CSARAGSSYEQYF; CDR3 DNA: TGCAGTGCTAGAGCGGGCAGCTCCTACGAGCAGTACTTC
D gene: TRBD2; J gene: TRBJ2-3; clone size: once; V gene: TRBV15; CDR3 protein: CATSRDQRGRAHTQYF; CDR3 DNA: TGTGCCACCAGCAGAGATCAGCGGGGGCGTGCTCATACGCAGTATTTT
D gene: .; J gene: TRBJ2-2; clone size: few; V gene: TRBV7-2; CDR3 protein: CASSVGVGELFF; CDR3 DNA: TGTGCCAGCAGCGTGGGGGTCGGGGAGCTGTTTTTT
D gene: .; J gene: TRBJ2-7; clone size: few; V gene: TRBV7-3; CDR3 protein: CASSSLEGGEQYF; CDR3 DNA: TGTGCCAGCAGCTCTCTAGAAGGAGGCGAGCAGTACTTC
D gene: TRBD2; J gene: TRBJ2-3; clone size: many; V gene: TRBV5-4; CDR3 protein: CASSLAVSGGTDTQYF; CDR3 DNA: TGTGCCAGCAGCTTGGCCGTTAGCGGGGGGACAGATACGCAGTATTTT
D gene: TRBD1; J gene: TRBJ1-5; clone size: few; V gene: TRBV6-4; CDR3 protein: CASGFTDRDNQPQHF; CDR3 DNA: TGTGCCAGCGGTTTTACGGACAGGGACAATCAGCCCCAGCATTTT
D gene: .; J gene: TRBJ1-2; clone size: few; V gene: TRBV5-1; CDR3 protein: CASSISGNHYGYTF; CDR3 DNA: TGCGCCAGCAGCATCTCGGGGAACCACTATGGCTACACCTTC
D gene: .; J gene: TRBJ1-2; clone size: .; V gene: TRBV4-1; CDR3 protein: CASSQDGAGTYGYTF; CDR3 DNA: TGCGCCAGCAGCCAAGATGGGGCGGGGACGTATGGCTACACCTTC
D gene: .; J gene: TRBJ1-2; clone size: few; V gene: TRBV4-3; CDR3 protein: CASSQDIGDRLGGYTF; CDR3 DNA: TGCGCCAGCAGCCAAGATATAGGGGACCGGCTAGGTGGCTACACCTTC
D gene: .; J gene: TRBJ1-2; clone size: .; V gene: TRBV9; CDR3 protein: CASSPFWDPDGGYTF; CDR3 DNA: TGTGCCAGCAGCCCCTTTTGGGACCCGGACGGTGGCTACACCTTC
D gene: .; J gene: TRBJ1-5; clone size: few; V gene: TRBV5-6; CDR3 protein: CASILATGNQPQHF; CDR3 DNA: TGTGCCAGCATCCTCGCAACGGGGAATCAGCCCCAGCATTTT
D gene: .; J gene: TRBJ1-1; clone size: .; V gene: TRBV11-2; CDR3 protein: CASSLDPGTEAFF; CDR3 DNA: TGTGCCAGCAGCTTAGATCCCGGCACTGAAGCTTTCTTT
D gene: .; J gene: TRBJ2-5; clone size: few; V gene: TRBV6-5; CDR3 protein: CASSHALQETQYF; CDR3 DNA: TGTGCCAGCAGTCATGCCTTACAAGAGACCCAGTACTTC
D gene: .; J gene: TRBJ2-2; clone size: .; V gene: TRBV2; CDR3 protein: CASSEGSQRRNTGELFF; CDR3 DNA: TGTGCCAGCAGTGAAGGAAGTCAGCGGAGGAACACCGGGGAGCTGTTTTTT
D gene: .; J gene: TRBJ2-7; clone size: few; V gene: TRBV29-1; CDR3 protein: CSVEDGGEYEQYF; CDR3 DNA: TGCAGCGTTGAAGATGGCGGGGAATACGAGCAGTACTTC
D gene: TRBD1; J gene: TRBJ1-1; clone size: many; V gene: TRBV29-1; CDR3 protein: CSVGTGDTEAFF; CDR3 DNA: TGCAGCGTGGGGACAGGGGACACTGAAGCTTTCTTT
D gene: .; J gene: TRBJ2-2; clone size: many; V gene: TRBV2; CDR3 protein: CASSGDSSTGELFF; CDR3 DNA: TGTGCCAGCAGCGGAGACAGTTCGACCGGGGAGCTGTTTTTT
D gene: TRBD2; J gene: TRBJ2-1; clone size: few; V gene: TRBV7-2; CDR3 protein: CASSNGGSSYNEQFF; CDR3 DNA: TGTGCCAGCAGCAACGGGGGGAGCTCCTACAATGAGCAGTTCTTC
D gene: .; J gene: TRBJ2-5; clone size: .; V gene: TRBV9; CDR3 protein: CASSVEPRDTYQETQYF; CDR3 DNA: TGTGCCAGCAGCGTAGAACCCCGGGACACATACCAAGAGACCCAGTACTTC
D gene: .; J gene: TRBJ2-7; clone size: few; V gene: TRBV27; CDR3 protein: CASSLSVRAASYEQYF; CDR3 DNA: TGTGCCAGCAGTTTATCGGTCAGGGCCGCCTCCTACGAGCAGTACTTC
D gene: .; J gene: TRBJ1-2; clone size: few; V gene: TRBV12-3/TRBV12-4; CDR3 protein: CASRTFETGSYGYTF; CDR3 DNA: TGTGCCAGCAGAACGTTTGAGACAGGTTCCTATGGCTACACCTTC
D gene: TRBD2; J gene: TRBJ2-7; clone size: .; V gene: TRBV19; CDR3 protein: CASSMGGAEQYF; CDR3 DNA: TGTGCCAGTAGTATGGGAGGGGCCGAGCAGTACTTC
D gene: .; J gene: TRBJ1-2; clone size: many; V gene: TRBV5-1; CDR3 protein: CASSGHGALGGYTF; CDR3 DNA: TGCGCCAGCAGCGGGCACGGAGCCCTCGGGGGCTACACCTTC
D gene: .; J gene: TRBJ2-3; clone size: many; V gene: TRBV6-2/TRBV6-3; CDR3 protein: CASSSKSTDTQYF; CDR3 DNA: TGTGCCAGCAGTTCCAAAAGCACAGATACGCAGTATTTT
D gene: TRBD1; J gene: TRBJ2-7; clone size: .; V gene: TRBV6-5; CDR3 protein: CASSYDSRGLSYEQYF; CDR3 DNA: TGTGCCAGCAGTTACGATAGCAGGGGGCTCTCCTACGAGCAGTACTTC
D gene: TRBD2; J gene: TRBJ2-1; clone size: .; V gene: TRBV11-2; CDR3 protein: CASRSSAGTIYNEQLF; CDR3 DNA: TGTGCCAGCAGATCCTCGGCCGGGACTATTTACAATGAGCAGCTCTTC
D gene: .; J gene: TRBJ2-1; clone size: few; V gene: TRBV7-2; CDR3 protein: CASSSLRDHNRNEQFF; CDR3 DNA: TGTGCCAGCAGCTCCCTTCGGGACCACAATAGGAATGAGCAGTTCTTC
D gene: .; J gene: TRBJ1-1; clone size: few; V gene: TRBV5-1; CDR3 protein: CASSLAGSYTEAFF; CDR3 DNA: TGCGCCAGCAGCTTGGCCGGGTCTTACACTGAAGCTTTCTTT
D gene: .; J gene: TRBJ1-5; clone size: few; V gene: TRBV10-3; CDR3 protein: CAISRRFTTGNQPQHF; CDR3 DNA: TGTGCCATCAGCCGACGATTCACGACAGGCAATCAGCCCCAGCATTTT
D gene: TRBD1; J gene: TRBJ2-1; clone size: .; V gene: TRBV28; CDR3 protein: CASSLQGVYNEQFF; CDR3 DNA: TGTGCCAGCAGTTTACAGGGGGTCTACAATGAGCAGTTCTTC
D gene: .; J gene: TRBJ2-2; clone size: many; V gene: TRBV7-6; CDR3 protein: CASSLEGTPLPRELFF; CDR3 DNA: TGTGCCAGCAGCTTAGAAGGGACTCCTCTACCCCGGGAGCTGTTTTTT